This T cell receptor beta chain was identified in a study of blood T cell repertoires in COVID-19. After removal of 6 bases from V and 5 bases from J, the junction contained 3 bases not matched to a gene. The CDR3 has 13 residues. Germline V lookup: CDR1 ENHRY, CDR2 SYGVKD. Clones were read by immunoSEQ multiplex PCR, and TCRdb kept only the in-frame ones, dropping some. Among 200,000 or so clones listed, 80% to 85% were seen once. Concerning this clone itself: Other nucleotide sequences in the sample specify the same CDR3.

This receptor was identified in a middle-aged man who had recovered from COVID-19. The chain recombines TRBV10-3 with TRBJ1-2, with 10 positions matching TRBD1. Sequenced: PBMCs or T cells enriched from blood (not recorded which). CDR3 residues: CAIRGTGEYGYTF. In DNA form, the CDR3 reads TGTGCCATCAGGGGGACAGGGGAGTATGGCTACACCTTC.